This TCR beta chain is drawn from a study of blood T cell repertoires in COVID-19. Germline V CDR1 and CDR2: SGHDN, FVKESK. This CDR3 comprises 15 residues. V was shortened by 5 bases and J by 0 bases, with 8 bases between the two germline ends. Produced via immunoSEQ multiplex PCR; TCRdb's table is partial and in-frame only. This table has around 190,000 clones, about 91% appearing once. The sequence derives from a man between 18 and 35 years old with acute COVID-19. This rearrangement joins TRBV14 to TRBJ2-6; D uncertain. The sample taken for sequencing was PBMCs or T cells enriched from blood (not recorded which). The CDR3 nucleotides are TGTGCCAGCAGCGACGCTAGCTCTGGGGCCAACGTCCTGACTTTC. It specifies CASSDASSGANVLTF.